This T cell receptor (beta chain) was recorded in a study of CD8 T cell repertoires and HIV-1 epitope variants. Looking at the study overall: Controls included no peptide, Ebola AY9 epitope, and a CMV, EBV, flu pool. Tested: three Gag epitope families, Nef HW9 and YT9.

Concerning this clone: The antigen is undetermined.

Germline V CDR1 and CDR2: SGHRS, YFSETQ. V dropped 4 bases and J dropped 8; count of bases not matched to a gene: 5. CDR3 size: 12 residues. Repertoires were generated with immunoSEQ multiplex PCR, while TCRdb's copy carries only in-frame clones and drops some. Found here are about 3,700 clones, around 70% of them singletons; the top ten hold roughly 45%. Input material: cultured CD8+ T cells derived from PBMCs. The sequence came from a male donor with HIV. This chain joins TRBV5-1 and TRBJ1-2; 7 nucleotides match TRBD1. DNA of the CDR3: TGCGCCAGCAGCGAGGGGGCGCGGGGCTACACCTTC. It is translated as CASSEGARGYTF.